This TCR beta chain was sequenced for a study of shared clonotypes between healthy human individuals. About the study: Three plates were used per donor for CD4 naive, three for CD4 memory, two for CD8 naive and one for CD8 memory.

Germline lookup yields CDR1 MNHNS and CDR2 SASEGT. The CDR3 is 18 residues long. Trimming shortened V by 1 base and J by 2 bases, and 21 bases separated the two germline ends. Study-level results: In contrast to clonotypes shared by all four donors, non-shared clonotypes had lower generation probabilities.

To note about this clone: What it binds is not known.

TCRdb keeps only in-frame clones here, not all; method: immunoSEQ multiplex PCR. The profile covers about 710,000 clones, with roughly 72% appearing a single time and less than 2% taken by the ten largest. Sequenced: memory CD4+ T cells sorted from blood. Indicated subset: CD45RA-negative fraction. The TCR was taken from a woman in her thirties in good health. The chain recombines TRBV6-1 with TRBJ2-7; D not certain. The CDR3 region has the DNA TGTGCCAGCAGTGAAGTCTTGGTTAACGACGGAAAAACCTACGAGCAGTACTTC. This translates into CASSEVLVNDGKTYEQYF.